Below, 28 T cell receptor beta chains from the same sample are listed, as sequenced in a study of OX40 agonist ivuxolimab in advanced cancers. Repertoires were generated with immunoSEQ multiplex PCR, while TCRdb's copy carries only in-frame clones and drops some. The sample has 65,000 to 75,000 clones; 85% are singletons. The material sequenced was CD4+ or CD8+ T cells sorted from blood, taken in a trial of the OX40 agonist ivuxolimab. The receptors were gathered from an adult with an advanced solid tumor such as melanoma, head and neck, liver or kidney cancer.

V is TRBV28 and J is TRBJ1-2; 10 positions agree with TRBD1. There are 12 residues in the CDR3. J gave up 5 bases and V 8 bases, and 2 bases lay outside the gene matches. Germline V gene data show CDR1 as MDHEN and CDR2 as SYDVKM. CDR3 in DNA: TGTGCCAGCCGACAGGGGGCGTATGGCTACACCTTC. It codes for CASRQGAYGYTF.

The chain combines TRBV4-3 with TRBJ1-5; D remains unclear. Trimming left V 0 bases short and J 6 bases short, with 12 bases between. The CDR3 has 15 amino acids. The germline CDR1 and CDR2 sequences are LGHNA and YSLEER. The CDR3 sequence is CASSQDQVATQPQHF. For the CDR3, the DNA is TGCGCCAGCAGCCAAGATCAAGTTGCAACTCAGCCCCAGCATTTT.

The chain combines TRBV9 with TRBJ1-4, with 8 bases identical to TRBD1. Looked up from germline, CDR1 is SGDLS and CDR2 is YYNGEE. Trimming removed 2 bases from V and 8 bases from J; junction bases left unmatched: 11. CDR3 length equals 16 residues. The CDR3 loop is CASSVRGGGQEEKLFF. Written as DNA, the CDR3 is TGTGCCAGCAGCGTGAGGGGAGGGGGACAGGAGGAAAAACTGTTTTTT.

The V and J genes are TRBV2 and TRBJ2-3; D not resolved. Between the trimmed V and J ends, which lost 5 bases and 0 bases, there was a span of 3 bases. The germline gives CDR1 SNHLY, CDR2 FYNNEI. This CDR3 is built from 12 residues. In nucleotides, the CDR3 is TGTGCCAGCAGTACCAGCACAGATACGCAGTATTTT. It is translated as CASSTSTDTQYF. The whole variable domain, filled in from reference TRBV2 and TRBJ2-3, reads EPEVTQTPSHQVTQMGQEVILRCVPISNHLYFYWYRQILGQKVEFLVSFYNNEISEKSEIFDDQFSVERPDGSNFTLKIRSTKLEDSAMYFCASSTSTDTQYFGPGTRLTVL.

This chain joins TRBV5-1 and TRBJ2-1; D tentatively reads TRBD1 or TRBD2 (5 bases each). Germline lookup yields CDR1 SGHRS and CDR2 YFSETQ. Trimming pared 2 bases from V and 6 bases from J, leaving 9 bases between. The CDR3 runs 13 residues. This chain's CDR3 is CASSFGGVNEQFF. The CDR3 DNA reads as TGCGCCAGCAGCTTTGGGGGAGTCAATGAGCAGTTCTTC.

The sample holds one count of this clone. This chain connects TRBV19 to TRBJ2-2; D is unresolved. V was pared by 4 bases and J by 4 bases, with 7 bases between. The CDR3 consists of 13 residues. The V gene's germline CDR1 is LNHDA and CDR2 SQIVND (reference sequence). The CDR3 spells CASSTVITGELFF. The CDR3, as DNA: TGTGCCAGTAGTACCGTGATCACCGGGGAGCTGTTTTTT.

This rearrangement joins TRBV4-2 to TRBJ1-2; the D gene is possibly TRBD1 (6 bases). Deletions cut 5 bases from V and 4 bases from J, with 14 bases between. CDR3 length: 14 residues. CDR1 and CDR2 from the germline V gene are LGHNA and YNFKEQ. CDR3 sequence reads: CASSERQAFYGYTF. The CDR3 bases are TGTGCCAGCAGCGAAAGACAGGCGTTCTATGGCTACACCTTC.

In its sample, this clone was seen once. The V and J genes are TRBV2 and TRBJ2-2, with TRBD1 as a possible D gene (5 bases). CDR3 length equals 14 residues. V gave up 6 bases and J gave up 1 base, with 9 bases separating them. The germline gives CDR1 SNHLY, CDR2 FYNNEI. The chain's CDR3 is CASRFDRNTGELFF. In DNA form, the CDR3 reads TGTGCCAGCAGGTTTGACAGGAACACCGGGGAGCTGTTTTTT.

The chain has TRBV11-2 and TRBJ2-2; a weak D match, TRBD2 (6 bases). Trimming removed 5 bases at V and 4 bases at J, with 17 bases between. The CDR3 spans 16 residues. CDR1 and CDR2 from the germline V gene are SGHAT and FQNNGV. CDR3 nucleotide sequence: TGTGCCAGCAGCGGGGGATCTAGCGTAGCCACCGGGGAGCTGTTTTTT. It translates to CASSGGSSVATGELFF.

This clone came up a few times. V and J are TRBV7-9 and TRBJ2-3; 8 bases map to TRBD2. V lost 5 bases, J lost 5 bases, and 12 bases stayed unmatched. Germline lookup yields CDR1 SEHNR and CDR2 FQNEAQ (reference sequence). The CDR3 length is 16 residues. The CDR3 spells CASSPWTAGGVDTQYF. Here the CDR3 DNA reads TGTGCCAGCAGCCCCTGGACGGCGGGAGGAGTAGATACGCAGTATTTT.

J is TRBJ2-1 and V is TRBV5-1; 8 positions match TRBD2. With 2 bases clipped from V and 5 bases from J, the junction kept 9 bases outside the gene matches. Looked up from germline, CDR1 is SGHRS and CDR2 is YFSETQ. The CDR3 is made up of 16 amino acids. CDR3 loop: CASSFGTTSANNEQFF. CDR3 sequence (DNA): TGCGCCAGCAGCTTTGGAACGACTAGCGCCAACAATGAGCAGTTCTTC.

In DNA, the CDR3 is TGTGCCAGCAGATTGACAGTTAACAATGAGCAGTTCTTC. Translated: CASRLTVNNEQFF. The rearrangement links TRBV6-5 to TRBJ2-1; TRBD1 is a possible D gene (5 bases). Trimming pared 6 bases from V and 5 bases from J, leaving 11 bases between. Germline CDR1 MNHEY, CDR2 SVGAGI. This CDR3 contains 13 residues.

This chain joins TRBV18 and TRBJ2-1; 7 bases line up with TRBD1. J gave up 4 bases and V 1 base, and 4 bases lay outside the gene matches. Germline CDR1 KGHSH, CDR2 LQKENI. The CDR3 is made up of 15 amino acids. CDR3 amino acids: CASSPLGTAYNEQFF. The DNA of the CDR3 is TGTGCCAGCTCACCACTGGGGACAGCATACAATGAGCAGTTCTTC.

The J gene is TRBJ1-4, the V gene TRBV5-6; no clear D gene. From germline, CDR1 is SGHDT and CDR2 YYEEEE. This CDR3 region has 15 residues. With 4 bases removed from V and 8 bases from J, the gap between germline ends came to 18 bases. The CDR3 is CASSDFPSAREKLFF. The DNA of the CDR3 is TGTGCCAGCAGCGACTTTCCCTCAGCGAGGGAAAAACTGTTTTTT.

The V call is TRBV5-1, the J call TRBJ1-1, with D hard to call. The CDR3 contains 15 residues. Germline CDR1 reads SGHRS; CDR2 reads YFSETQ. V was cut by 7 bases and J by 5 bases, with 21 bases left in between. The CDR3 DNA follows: TGCGCCAGCCGCCCCTGGGAGGGTACGAGTACTGAAGCTTTCTTT. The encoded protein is CASRPWEGTSTEAFF. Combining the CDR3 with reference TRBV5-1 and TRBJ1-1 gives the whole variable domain KAGVTQTPRYLIKTRGQQVTLSCSPISGHRSVSWYQQTPGQGLQFLFEYFSETQRNKGNFPGRFSGRQFSNSRSEMNVSTLELGDSALYLCASRPWEGTSTEAFFGQGTRLTVV.

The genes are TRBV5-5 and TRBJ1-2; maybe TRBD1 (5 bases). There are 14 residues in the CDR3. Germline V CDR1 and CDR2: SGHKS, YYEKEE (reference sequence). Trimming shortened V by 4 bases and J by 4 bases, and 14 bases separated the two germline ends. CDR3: CASSPPRGSYGYTF. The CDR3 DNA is TGTGCCAGCAGCCCCCCCCGGGGGAGCTATGGCTACACCTTC.

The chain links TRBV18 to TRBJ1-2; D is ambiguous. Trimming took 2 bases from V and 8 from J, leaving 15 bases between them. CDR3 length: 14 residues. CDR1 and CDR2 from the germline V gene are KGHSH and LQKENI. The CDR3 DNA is TGTGCCAGCTCACCAACCGTTGCGACGGAGGGCTACACCTTC. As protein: CASSPTVATEGYTF.

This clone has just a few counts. This CDR3 is CASSQIISSPLHF. For the CDR3, the DNA is TGCGCCAGCAGCCAAATAATTTCCTCACCCCTCCACTTT. The V call is TRBV4-1, the J call TRBJ1-6; the D is unclear. The germline V gene has CDR1 MGHRA and CDR2 YSYEKL. V was shortened by 2 bases and J by 10 bases, with 9 bases between the two germline ends. The CDR3 runs to 13 residues.

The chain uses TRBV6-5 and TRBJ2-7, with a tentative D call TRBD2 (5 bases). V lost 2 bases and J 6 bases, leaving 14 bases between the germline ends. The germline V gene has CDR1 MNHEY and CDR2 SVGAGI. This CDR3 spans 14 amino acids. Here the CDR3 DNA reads TGTGCCAGCAGTTACATGAGCCTAGGGAGCGAGCAGTACTTC. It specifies CASSYMSLGSEQYF.

The CDR3 bases are TGTGCCAGCAGTTACGAATTAGGGACCTACAATGAGCAGTTCTTC. Its protein product is CASSYELGTYNEQFF. This sequence joins TRBV6-5 and TRBJ2-1; D remains ambiguous. The CDR3 loop spans 15 amino acids. CDR1 is MNHEY, CDR2 SVGAGI, per germline. The germline V and J ends were trimmed by 2 bases and 2 bases, with 10 bases remaining between them.

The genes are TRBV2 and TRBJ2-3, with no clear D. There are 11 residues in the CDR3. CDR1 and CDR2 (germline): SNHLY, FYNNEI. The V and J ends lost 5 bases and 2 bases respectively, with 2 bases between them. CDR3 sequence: CASSYTDTQYF. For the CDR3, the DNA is TGTGCCAGCAGTTACACAGATACGCAGTATTTT. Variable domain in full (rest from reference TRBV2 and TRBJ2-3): EPEVTQTPSHQVTQMGQEVILRCVPISNHLYFYWYRQILGQKVEFLVSFYNNEISEKSEIFDDQFSVERPDGSNFTLKIRSTKLEDSAMYFCASSYTDTQYFGPGTRLTVL.

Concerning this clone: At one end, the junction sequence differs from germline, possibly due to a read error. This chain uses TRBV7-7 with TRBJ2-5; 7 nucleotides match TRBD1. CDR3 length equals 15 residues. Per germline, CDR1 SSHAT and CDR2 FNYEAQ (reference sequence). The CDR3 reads CASSLVTGELETQYF. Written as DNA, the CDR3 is TGTGCTAGCAGCTTAGTCACAGGGGAGTTAGAGACCCAGTACTTC.

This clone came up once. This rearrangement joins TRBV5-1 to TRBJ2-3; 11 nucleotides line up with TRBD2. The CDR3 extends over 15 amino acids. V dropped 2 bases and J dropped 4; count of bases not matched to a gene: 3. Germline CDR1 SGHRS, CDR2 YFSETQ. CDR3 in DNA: TGCGCCAGCAGCTTTAGCGGGGGGGCTTCAGATACGCAGTATTTT. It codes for CASSFSGGASDTQYF.

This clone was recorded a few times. CDR3 coding DNA: TGTGCCAGCAGCTCGGAGGCCCTGGGCATTCAGTACTTC. Translated, it gives CASSSEALGIQYF. This sequence joins TRBV7-2 and TRBJ2-4; TRBD2 is a possible D gene (5 bases). With 4 bases removed from V and 9 bases from J, the gap between germline ends came to 13 bases. The CDR3 loop spans 13 amino acids. Germline V gene sequence: CDR1 SGHTA, CDR2 FQGNSA.

CDR3 loop: CASSVYGGVIGGYTF. DNA for the CDR3: TGTGCCAGTAGTGTTTATGGAGGGGTAATCGGTGGCTACACCTTC. The V and J genes are TRBV19 and TRBJ1-2; possible D gene TRBD1, 5 bases. V was trimmed by 5 bases and J by 7 bases, leaving 20 bases between them. The CDR3 covers 15 residues. Germline CDR1 and CDR2: LNHDA and SQIVND (reference sequence). The variable domain in full, with the rest retrieved from reference TRBV19 and TRBJ1-2, is DGGITQSPKYLFRKEGQNVTLSCEQNLNHDAMYWYRQDPGQGLRLIYYSQIVNDFQKGDIAEGYSVSREKKESFPLTVTSAQKNPTAFYLCASSVYGGVIGGYTFGSGTRLTVV.

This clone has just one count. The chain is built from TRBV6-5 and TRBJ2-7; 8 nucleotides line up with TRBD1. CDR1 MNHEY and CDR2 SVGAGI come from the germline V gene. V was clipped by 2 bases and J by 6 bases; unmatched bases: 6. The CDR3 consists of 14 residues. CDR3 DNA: TGTGCCAGCAGTTACCGTACGACAGGGGCCGAGCAGTACTTC. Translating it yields CASSYRTTGAEQYF.

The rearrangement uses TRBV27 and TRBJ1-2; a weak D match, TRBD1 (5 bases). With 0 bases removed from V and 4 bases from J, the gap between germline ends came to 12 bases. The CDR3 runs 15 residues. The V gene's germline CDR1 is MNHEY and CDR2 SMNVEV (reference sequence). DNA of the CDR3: TGTGCCAGCAGTTTATCCGGGGGAGGGGTCTATGGCTACACCTTC. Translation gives CASSLSGGGVYGYTF.

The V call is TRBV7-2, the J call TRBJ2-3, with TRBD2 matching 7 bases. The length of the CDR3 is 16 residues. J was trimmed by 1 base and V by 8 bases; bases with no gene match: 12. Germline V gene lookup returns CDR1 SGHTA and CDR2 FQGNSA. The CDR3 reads CASQFPGLPRTDTQYF. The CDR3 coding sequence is TGTGCCAGCCAATTCCCGGGACTACCGCGCACAGATACGCAGTATTTT.